This T cell receptor beta chain is from a study of blood T cell repertoires in COVID-19. In the study overall: Collection of acute and convalescent COVID-19 samples took place in the United States, Italy and Spain. PBMCs, B-cell-depleted T cells, or T cells provided the cDNA or gDNA that made up the material.

Assay used: immunoSEQ multiplex PCR; TCRdb lists only in-frame clones, some missing. This table holds around 140,000 clones, more than 70% found once. CDR1 DFQATT and CDR2 SNEGSKA come from the germline V gene (reference sequence). This CDR3 is built from 15 residues. The V and J ends lost 3 bases and 8 bases respectively, with 20 bases between them. The sample was peripheral blood. V usage is TRBV20-1 and J usage is TRBJ2-1; weak D call: TRBD2 (6 bases). This receptor was identified in a man in his sixties with acute or convalescent COVID-19. CDR3 residues: CSASYGGPSKDEQFF. The DNA for the CDR3 is TGCAGTGCTAGTTACGGGGGTCCCAGTAAAGATGAGCAGTTCTTC.